This TCR beta chain is from a study of control samples from healthy donors and cancer patients. The CDR3 spans 16 residues. The table came from immunoSEQ multiplex PCR; TCRdb's copy has only in-frame clones and leaves some out. The sample consists of 100,000 to 150,000 clones, about nine tenths of them appearing once. The chain uses TRBV12-2 and TRBJ1-5; no DNA check was done on the table's D call, TRBD1. TRBV12-2 is a documented pseudogene. Sequencing used blood. The receptor comes from a man between 18 and 29 years old in good health. The CDR3 loop reads CASRLVRTGGNQPQHF. The CDR3 DNA sequence: TGTGCAAGTCGCTTAGTTAGGACAGGGGGCAATCAGCCCCAGCATTTT.